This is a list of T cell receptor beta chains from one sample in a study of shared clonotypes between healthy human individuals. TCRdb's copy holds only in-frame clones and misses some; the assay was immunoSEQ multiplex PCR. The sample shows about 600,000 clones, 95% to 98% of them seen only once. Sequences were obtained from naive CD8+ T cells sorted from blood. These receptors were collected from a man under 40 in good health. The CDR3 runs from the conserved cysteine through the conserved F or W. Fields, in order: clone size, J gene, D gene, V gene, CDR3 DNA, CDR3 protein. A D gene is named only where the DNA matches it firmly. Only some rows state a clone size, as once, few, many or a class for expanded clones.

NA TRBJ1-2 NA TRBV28 TGTGCCAGCAGTTTGCCCAGCCCCAACTATGGCTACACCTTC CASSLPSPNYGYTF
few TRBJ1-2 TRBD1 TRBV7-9 TGTGCCAGCAGCTTAGGGACAGGGGGCGCCCCCTATGGCTACACCTTC CASSLGTGGAPYGYTF
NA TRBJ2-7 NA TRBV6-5 TGTGCCAGCAGTTACTCTTCAGGGAGCTCCTACGAGCAGTACTTC CASSYSSGSSYEQYF
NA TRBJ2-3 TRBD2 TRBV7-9 TGTGCCAGTTGGGAGGGCCCAACAGATACGCAGTATTTT CASWEGPTDTQYF
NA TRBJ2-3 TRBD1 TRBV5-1 TGCGCCAGCAGCAACGGACAGGGTGGGGGAAGCACAGATACGCAGTATTTT CASSNGQGGGSTDTQYF
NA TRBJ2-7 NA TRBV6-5 TGTGCCAGCAGTTATAAGCAGGTGAGCCCTGGCGACGAGCAGTACTTC CASSYKQVSPGDEQYF
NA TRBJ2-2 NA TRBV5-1 TGCGCCAGCAGTTCCGGGACTGACAACACCGGGGAGCTGTTTTTT CASSSGTDNTGELFF
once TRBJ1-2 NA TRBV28 TGTGCCAGCACTAAGGTCTGGCAATCTTACCGCCTCTATGGCTACACCTTC CASTKVWQSYRLYGYTF
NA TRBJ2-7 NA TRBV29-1 TGCAGCCCTGGGGTGGGGGACAACTCCTACGAGCAGTACTTC CSPGVGDNSYEQYF
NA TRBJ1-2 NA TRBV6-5 TGTGCCAGCAGAGACGACAAGACCTATGGCTACACCTTC CASRDDKTYGYTF
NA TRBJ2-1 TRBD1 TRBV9 TGTGCCAGCAGCCTACGGGACAGGCACTCCTACAATGAGCAGTTCTTC CASSLRDRHSYNEQFF
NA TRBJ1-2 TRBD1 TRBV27 TGTGCCAGCTGGACAGGGATGATGCCTAACTATGGCTACACCTTC CASWTGMMPNYGYTF
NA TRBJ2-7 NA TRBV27 TGTGCCAGCAGAGGGGTTACGGACAGCTACGAGCAGTACTTC CASRGVTDSYEQYF
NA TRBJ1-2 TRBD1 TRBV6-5 TGTGCCAGCAGTTATTCAAACAGGGGTAACTATGGCTACACCTTC CASSYSNRGNYGYTF
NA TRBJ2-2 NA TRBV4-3 TGCGCCAGCAGCCAAGATTGGGGCCTCCCCGCGGGGCTGTTTTTT CASSQDWGLPAGLFF
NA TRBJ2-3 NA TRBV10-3 TGTGCCATCGGCTCAGGGGAGACAGATACGCAGTATTTT CAIGSGETDTQYF
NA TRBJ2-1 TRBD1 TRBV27 TGTGCCAGCAGTCTCGGACAGGGAAGTCGCAATGAGCAGTTCTTC CASSLGQGSRNEQFF
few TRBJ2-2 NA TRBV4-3 TGCGCCAGCAGCCATCCGGTGGGTTCCGGGGAGCTGTTTTTT CASSHPVGSGELFF
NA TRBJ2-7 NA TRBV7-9 TGTGCCAGCAGCTTAGACCTCGGGCCCAAATACGAGCAGTACTTC CASSLDLGPKYEQYF
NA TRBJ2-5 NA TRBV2 TGTGCCAGCATGAAGATTATCGACGGGACCCAAGAGACCCAGTACTTC CASMKIIDGTQETQYF
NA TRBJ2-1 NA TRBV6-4 TGTGCCAGCAAAATTACCCACATCAATGAGCAGTTCTTC CASKITHINEQFF
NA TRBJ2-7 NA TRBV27 TGTGCCAGCAGTTTATCAGGGGGGTTGCAAAACGAGCAGTACTTC CASSLSGGLQNEQYF
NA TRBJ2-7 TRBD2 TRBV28 TGTGCCAGCAGTCTCCTTCAGAGCGGGAGTATCTACGAGCAGTACTTC CASSLLQSGSIYEQYF
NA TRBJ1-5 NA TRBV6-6 TGTGCCAGCAGTTACGGAAGTCAGCCCCAGCATTTT CASSYGSQPQHF
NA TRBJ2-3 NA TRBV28 TGTGCCAGCAGTGCAGGGATGGGATCGGCAGATACGCAGTATTTT CASSAGMGSADTQYF
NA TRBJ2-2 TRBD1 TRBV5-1 TGCGCCAGCAGCTTTACAGGGGGCAACACCGGGGAGCTGTTTTTT CASSFTGGNTGELFF
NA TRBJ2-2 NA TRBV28 TGTGCCAGCAGCAATTGGCGGGAGAACACCGGGGAGCTGTTTTTT CASSNWRENTGELFF
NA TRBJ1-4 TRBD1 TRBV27 TGTGCCAGCAGAAGACAGGGTTCAGGGGATAATGAAAAACTGTTTTTT CASRRQGSGDNEKLFF
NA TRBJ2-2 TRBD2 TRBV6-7 TGTGCCAGCAGTCCGCGGGGGGCGGGACTCGCGAACACCGGGGAGCTGTTTTTT CASSPRGAGLANTGELFF
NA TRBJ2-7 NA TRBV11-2 TGTGCCAGCAGCTTAGGGCAGGTCTACGAGCAGTACTTC CASSLGQVYEQYF
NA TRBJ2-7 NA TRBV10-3 TGTGCCATCTACGGGACTTACGAGCAGTACTTC CAIYGTYEQYF
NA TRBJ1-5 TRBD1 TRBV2 TGTGCCAGCAGGACAGGGGGTCCTCAGCCCCAGCATTTT CASRTGGPQPQHF
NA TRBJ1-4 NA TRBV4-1 TGCGCCAGCAGCCATCTGACAGGTGGGGACGAAAAACTGTTTTTT CASSHLTGGDEKLFF
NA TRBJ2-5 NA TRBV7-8 TGTGCCAGCAGCCTCCGGGACACACTACAAGAGACCCAGTACTTC CASSLRDTLQETQYF
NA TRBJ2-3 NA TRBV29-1 TGCAGCGTTGTACCTCAGTCCACAGATACGCAGTATTTT CSVVPQSTDTQYF
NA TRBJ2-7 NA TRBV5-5 TGTGCCAGCAGCTTGGCGCAGGGTTTCTACGAGCAGTACTTC CASSLAQGFYEQYF
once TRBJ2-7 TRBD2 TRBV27 TGTGCCAGCAGTTCCCGACTAGCGGGGAACTCCTACGAGCAGTACTTC CASSSRLAGNSYEQYF
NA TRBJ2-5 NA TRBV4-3 TGCGCCAGCAGCCAAGAAAGGAGCGGCCAAGAGACCCAGTACTTC CASSQERSGQETQYF
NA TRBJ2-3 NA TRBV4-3 TGCGCCAGCAGCCTTAATCGAGAGAGCACAGATACGCAGTATTTT CASSLNRESTDTQYF
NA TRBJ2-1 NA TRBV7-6 TGTGCCAGCAGCCTGGCGTCAGGGCGAGCCTACAATGAGCAGTTCTTC CASSLASGRAYNEQFF
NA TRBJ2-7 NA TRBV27 TGTGCCAGCAGTTTATCGTTCACCGCCTACGAGCAGTACTTC CASSLSFTAYEQYF
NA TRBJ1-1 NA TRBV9 TGTGCCAGCAGCGTTACCCCCCAGGGCGGCACTGAAGCTTTCTTT CASSVTPQGGTEAFF
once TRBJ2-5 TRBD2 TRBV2 TGTGCCAGCAGTGGGGGAGGGGTCCAAGAGACCCAGTACTTC CASSGGGVQETQYF
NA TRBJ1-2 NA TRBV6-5 TGTGCCAGCTTTTCCGGAAAGGATGGCTACACCTTC CASFSGKDGYTF
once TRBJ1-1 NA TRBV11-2 TGTGCCAGCAGCTTAGCCCTGGGGACTGAAGCTTTCTTT CASSLALGTEAFF
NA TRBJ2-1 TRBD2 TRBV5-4 TGTGCCAGCAGCTTGGGGGCGGGAGTAAAGTACAATGAGCAGTTCTTC CASSLGAGVKYNEQFF
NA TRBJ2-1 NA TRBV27 TGTTCCTCCTCCCGGCGGGGATCCTACAATGAGCAGTTCTTC CSSSRRGSYNEQFF
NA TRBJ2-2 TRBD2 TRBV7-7 TGTGCCAGCAGCATGGGACTAGCGGGAAACACCGGGGAGCTGTTTTTT CASSMGLAGNTGELFF
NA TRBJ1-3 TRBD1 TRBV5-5 TGTGCCAGCAGCTTACTGACAGGGTATGGAAACACCATATATTTT CASSLLTGYGNTIYF
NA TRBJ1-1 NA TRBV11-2 TGTGCCAGCAGAGTCCTGAGCCCCAACACTGAAGCTTTCTTT CASRVLSPNTEAFF
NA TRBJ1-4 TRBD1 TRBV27 TGTGCCAGCAGTCCCCTCAGGGGGAGAGGGGAAAAACTGTTTTTT CASSPLRGRGEKLFF
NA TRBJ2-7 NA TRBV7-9 TGTGCCAGCAGCTCCCCCCTCCGGACTAACGAGCAGTACTTC CASSSPLRTNEQYF
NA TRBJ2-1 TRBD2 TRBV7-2 TGTGCCAGCAGCTTATCAGCGGGATGGTCCTACAATGAGCAGTTCTTC CASSLSAGWSYNEQFF
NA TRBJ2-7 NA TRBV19 TGTGCCAGTACCCCCGGCCCAGGAATGGGCGAGCAGTACTTC CASTPGPGMGEQYF
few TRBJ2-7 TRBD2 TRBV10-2 TGCGCCAGCAGTGAAACTAGCGGGAGGATCGCCTACGAGCAGTACTTC CASSETSGRIAYEQYF
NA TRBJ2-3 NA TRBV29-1 TGCAGCGTTATCGGGACGCCGCTCGGGATTGATACGCAGTATTTT CSVIGTPLGIDTQYF
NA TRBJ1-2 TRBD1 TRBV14 TGTGCCAGCAGCCAGGGACAGGCAAAGGGTGGCTACACCTTC CASSQGQAKGGYTF